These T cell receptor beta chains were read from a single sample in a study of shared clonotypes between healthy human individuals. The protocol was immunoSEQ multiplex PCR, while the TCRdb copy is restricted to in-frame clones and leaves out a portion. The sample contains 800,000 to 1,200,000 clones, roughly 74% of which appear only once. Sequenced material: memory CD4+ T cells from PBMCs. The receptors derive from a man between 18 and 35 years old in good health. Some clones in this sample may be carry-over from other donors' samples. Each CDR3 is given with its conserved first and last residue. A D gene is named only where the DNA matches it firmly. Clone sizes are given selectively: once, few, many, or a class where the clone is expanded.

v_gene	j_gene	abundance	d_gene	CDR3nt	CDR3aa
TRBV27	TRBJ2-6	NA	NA	TGTGCCAGCAGTTACAGCAGCTCTGGGGCCAACGTCCTGACTTTC	CASSYSSSGANVLTF
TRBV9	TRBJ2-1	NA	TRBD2	TGTGCCAGCAGCGTAGCCTTGGGACTAGCTTCAAATGAGCAGTTCTTC	CASSVALGLASNEQFF
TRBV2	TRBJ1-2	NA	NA	TGTGCCAGCAATTGGGAGACTCGGTATGGCTACACCTTC	CASNWETRYGYTF
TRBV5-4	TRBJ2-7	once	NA	TGTGCCAGCAGCTTGGTTGGGTTCCACGAGCAGTACTTC	CASSLVGFHEQYF
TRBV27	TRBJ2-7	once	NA	TGTGCCAGCACCGCCCGGTGGGGACCCCAGTACGAGCAGTACTTC	CASTARWGPQYEQYF
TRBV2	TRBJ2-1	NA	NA	TGTGCCAGTCAGGGTTGGGATGAGCAGTTCTTC	CASQGWDEQFF
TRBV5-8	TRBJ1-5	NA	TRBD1	TGTGCCAGCAGCATTTCCTGGGACAGGGCCAATCAGCCCCAGCATTTT	CASSISWDRANQPQHF
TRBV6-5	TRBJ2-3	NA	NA	TGTGCCAGCAGGGAAACGGGCACAGATACGCAGTATTTT	CASRETGTDTQYF
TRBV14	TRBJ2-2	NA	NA	TGTGCCAGCAGCCCCCGGACTGTATCCGGGGAGCTGTTTTTT	CASSPRTVSGELFF
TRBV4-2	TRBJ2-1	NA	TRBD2	TGTGCCAGCAGCCAAGATAGGGGACTAGCGTTGAGCTCCTACAATGAGCAGTTCTTC	CASSQDRGLALSSYNEQFF
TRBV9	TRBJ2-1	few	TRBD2	TGTGCCAGCAGCGTAGAGGCGGGAGGGCCGGGTGAGCAGTTCTTC	CASSVEAGGPGEQFF
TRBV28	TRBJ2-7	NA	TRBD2	TGTGCCAGCAGTTGGACTAGCGGGGCCACCTACGAGCAGTACTTC	CASSWTSGATYEQYF
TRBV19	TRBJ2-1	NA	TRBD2	TGTGTCAGCTCGGGACTAGCGGGCTCGGATGAGCAGTTCTTC	CVSSGLAGSDEQFF
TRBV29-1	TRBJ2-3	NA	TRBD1	TGCAGCGCCGACAGGGGAAGGGGATCAGATACGCAGTATTTT	CSADRGRGSDTQYF
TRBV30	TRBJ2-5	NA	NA	TGTGCCTGGAGGAAGGGTGTAGGGGGGGTAGGTCAAGAGACCCAGTACTTC	CAWRKGVGGVGQETQYF
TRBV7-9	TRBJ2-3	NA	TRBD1	TGTGCCAGCAGCTCGGGACAGACCGTTAGCACAGATACGCAGTATTTT	CASSSGQTVSTDTQYF
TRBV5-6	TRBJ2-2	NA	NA	TGTGCCAGCAGCTTGCAGGCAGGTAATAGGTCCGGGGAGCTGTTTTTT	CASSLQAGNRSGELFF
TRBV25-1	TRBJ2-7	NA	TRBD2	TGTGCCAGCAGTGACCTGACTAGCGGGAGTTTGGACGAGCAGTACTTC	CASSDLTSGSLDEQYF
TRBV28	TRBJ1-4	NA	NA	TGTGCCAGCAGTACTCCAGGGGAAAAACTGTTTTTT	CASSTPGEKLFF
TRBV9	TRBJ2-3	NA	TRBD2	TGTGCCAGCAGCGCAAGACTAGCGGGAGCAGCAGATACGCAGTATTTT	CASSARLAGAADTQYF
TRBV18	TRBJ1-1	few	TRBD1	TGTGCCAGCTCACCGCCCGCAGGGGGAACTGAAGCTTTCTTT	CASSPPAGGTEAFF
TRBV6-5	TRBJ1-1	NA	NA	TGTGCCAGCAGTTACTCTACGGGGATATCTGAAGCTTTCTTT	CASSYSTGISEAFF
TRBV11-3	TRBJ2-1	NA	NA	TGTGCCAGCAGCCCGTACGGGATTCGCTCCTACAATGAGCAGTTCTTC	CASSPYGIRSYNEQFF
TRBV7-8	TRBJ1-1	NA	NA	TGTGCCAGCAGCTTCCGTCAGACTGAAGCTTTCTTT	CASSFRQTEAFF
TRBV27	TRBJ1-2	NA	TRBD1	TGTGCCAGCAGTTTAAAGGGGACAGGGAACTATGGCTACACCTTC	CASSLKGTGNYGYTF
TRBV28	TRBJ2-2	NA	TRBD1	TGTGCCAGCAGCTTAGGGGGCGGCGGCGGGGAGCTGTTTTTT	CASSLGGGGGELFF
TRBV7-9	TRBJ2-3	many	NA	TGTGCCAGCAGCTTAATGACAGATACGCAGTATTTT	CASSLMTDTQYF
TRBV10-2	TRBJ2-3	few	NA	TGCGCCAGCCACCCCGGGGTCAGGGTCCTAATCACAGATACGCAGTATTTT	CASHPGVRVLITDTQYF
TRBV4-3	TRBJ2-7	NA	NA	TGCGCCAGCAGCCAAGGGCTCGACGGATCCTACGAGCAGTACTTC	CASSQGLDGSYEQYF
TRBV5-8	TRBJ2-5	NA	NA	TGTGCCAGCGGATTGACAGGACCTAAAGAGACCCAGTACTTC	CASGLTGPKETQYF
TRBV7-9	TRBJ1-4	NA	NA	TGTGCCAGCAGCCCTGTTGGAGGGAAGACTAATGAAAAACTGTTTTTT	CASSPVGGKTNEKLFF
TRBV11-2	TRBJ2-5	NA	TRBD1	TGTGCCAGCAGCTCCGAAAGGCTCAGGGGGCACGAGACCCAGTACTTC	CASSSERLRGHETQYF
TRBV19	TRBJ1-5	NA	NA	TGTGCCAGTAGTATAGTGGGTTTTGCCGCTCAGCCCCAGCATTTT	CASSIVGFAAQPQHF
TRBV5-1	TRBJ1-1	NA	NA	TGCGCCAGCAGCTTACGGGCCCAGGGGTTCCTGGAAGCTTTCTTT	CASSLRAQGFLEAFF
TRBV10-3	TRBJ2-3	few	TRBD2	TGTGCCATCAGTGGGGGAGGGAAAGGCACAGATACGCAGTATTTT	CAISGGGKGTDTQYF
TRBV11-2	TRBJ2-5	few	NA	TGTGCCAGCAGCTTAGTAGGGGGTCGGACGGAGACCCAGTACTTC	CASSLVGGRTETQYF
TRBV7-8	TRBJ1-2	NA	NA	TGTGCCAGCAGCTTAGCGCGAGCAGGGGCTGGGGCTGGCTACACCTTC	CASSLARAGAGAGYTF
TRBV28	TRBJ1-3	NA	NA	TGTGCCAGCAGTTTCCCTCTCTTTCGTCGGGCCAACTCTGGAAACACCATATATTTT	CASSFPLFRRANSGNTIYF
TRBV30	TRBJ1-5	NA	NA	TGTGCCTGGAGTCTAGGGGTGGGTCAGCCCCAGCATTTT	CAWSLGVGQPQHF
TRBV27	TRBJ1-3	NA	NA	TGTGCCAGCAGTTTAACCGGGGAAAGAAACACCATATATTTT	CASSLTGERNTIYF
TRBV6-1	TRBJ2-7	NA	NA	TGTGCCAGCAGTGAACACAGGGCTAGCTACGAGCAGTACTTC	CASSEHRASYEQYF
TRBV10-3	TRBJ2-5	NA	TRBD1	TGTGCCATCAGTGGTGGGGGACAGGGGAGTGAGACCCAGTACTTC	CAISGGGQGSETQYF
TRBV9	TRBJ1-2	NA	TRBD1	TGTGCCAGCAGCCAGGGGGGGACTTATGGCTACACCTTC	CASSQGGTYGYTF
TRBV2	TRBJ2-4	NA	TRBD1	TGTGCCAGCGGACCGACAGGGCTAGCCAAAAACATTCAGTACTTC	CASGPTGLAKNIQYF
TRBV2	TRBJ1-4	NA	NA	TGTGCCAGCAGCCACGCCGGTAGGGGGTTCGGGGCAACTAATGAAAAACTGTTTTTT	CASSHAGRGFGATNEKLFF
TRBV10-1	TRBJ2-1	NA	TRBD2	TGCGCCAGCAGTCTGAACTTGGGGGGGAATGAGCAGTTCTTC	CASSLNLGGNEQFF
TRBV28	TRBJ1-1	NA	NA	TGTGCCAGCAGTTTGGTTGGGACTGAAGCTTTCTTT	CASSLVGTEAFF
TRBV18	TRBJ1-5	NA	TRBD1	TGTGCCAGCTCACCAAGGGACAGGGGGCAGGAACAGCCCCAGCATTTT	CASSPRDRGQEQPQHF
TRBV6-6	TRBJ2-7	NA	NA	TGTGCCAGCAGTTACGGCCAGTTAGCCTACGAGCAGTACTTC	CASSYGQLAYEQYF